The TCR beta chain under discussion was sequenced for a study of T cell responses to AZD1222 COVID-19 vaccine. General study points: Seropositive at baseline were only a handful of AZD1222 recipients. Clonal diversity was possibly underestimated, and the donors were mostly white British, with more females. Unmutated variant regions reportedly attract nearly half of all spike-specific TCRs.

Remarks on this clone: Its specificity is unknown.

Profiling relied on immunoSEQ multiplex PCR, and the TCRdb table lists in-frame clones only, not all of them. In the table there are about 100,000 clones, around 90% of which are singletons. V was clipped by 4 bases and J by 1 base, with 6 bases between them. This CDR3 spans 12 amino acids. Germline lookup yields CDR1 SQVTM and CDR2 ANQGSEA. The sample in question was peripheral blood, obtained on day 0 of AZD1222 vaccination. The rearrangement joins TRBV29-1 to TRBJ2-3, with unresolved D. The TCR originated in an adult in good health. The CDR3 coding sequence is TGCAGCGTTGTTCCCGGCACAGATACGCAGTATTTT. Translated, it gives CSVVPGTDTQYF.